The rows below give T cell receptor beta chains drawn from one sample of a study of blood T cells in healthy people across ages. In TCRdb, the 5' RACE reads were re-called with MiXCR into one record per CDR3 protein. The sample yields just under 750,000 distinct CDR3 sequences, about a fifth seen once. Input material: blood. The source is a man between 65 and 79 years old in good health. CDR3s include the opening cysteine and the closing phenylalanine or tryptophan. The order of the fields is clone size, V gene, D gene, J gene, CDR3 protein, CDR3 DNA. A D gene is named only where the DNA matches it firmly. Clone sizes are given selectively: once, few, many, or a class where the clone is expanded.

few	TRBV6-6	-	TRBJ1-1	CASRDSRKMNTEAFF	TGTGCCAGCAGAGATTCACGGAAAATGAACACTGAAGCTTTCTTT
-	TRBV29-1	TRBD1	TRBJ2-3	CSDRTGMDSDTQYF	TGCAGCGACCGGACAGGGATGGATTCAGATACGCAGTATTTT
few	TRBV6-1	-	TRBJ1-1	CASTTLGGGLNTGAFF	TGTGCCAGCACCACTTTGGGGGGAGGCCTGAACACTGGAGCTTTCTTT
-	TRBV7-9	-	TRBJ1-1	CASSFREARTEAFF	TGTGCCAGCAGCTTTCGGGAGGCGAGGACTGAAGCTTTCTTT
few	TRBV20-1	-	TRBJ2-1	CSASGDILSSYNEQFF	TGCAGTGCTAGCGGTGACATCCTTAGCTCCTACAATGAGCAGTTCTTC
-	TRBV12-3/TRBV12-4	TRBD2	TRBJ2-3	CASSSQRGGLTDTQYF	TGTGCCAGCAGTTCGCAGCGGGGGGGACTCACAGATACGCAGTATTTT
many	TRBV7-9	-	TRBJ2-4	CASSRGEEGIQYF	TGTGCCAGCAGTCGCGGGGAGGAGGGCATTCAGTACTTC
few	TRBV29-1	-	TRBJ2-4	CSVQGFAKNIQYF	TGCAGCGTCCAGGGTTTCGCCAAAAACATTCAGTACTTC
-	TRBV7-2	-	TRBJ2-3	CASSFLRDTQYF	TGTGCCAGCAGCTTCCTTCGCGATACGCAGTATTTT
-	TRBV9	TRBD1	TRBJ1-2	CASSVGDSYGYTF	TGTGCCAGCAGCGTAGGGGACAGCTATGGCTACACCTTC
few	TRBV3-1	-	TRBJ2-7	CASSPGRTINYEQYF	TGTGCCAGCAGCCCCGGCAGGACCATCAACTACGAGCAGTACTTC
-	TRBV18	-	TRBJ2-4	CASSPPEGPKNIQYF	TGTGCCAGCTCACCACCGGAGGGACCCAAAAACATTCAGTACTTC
few	TRBV28	-	TRBJ2-5	CASTPARGVETQYF	TGTGCCAGCACCCCCGCCAGGGGAGTAGAGACCCAGTACTTC
few	TRBV14	-	TRBJ1-1	CASGATASNTEAFF	TGTGCCAGCGGCGCGACAGCTTCGAACACTGAAGCTTTCTTT
-	TRBV12-3/TRBV12-4	-	TRBJ1-2	CASSLTTGLNYGYTF	TGTGCCAGCAGCCTGACGACAGGACTTAACTATGGCTACACCTTC
-	TRBV20-1	-	TRBJ1-1	CSAPGQGAMNTEAFF	TGCAGTGCCCCAGGGCAGGGAGCGATGAACACTGAAGCCTTCTTT
-	TRBV6-6	-	TRBJ1-5	CASKNSNQPQHF	TGTGCCAGCAAGAATAGCAATCAGCCCCAGCATTTT
-	TRBV6-5	-	TRBJ1-1	CASGRAGEAFF	TGTGCCAGCGGCCGCGCAGGGGAAGCTTTCTTT
-	TRBV5-6	TRBD2	TRBJ2-5	CASSFGLAAETQYF	TGTGCCAGCAGCTTCGGACTAGCGGCTGAGACCCAGTACTTC
-	TRBV2	TRBD2	TRBJ2-2	CASSERGGGAGELFF	TGTGCCAGCAGTGAACGAGGCGGGGGGGCCGGGGAGCTGTTTTTT
few	TRBV5-6	-	TRBJ2-2	CASIRSRSFTGELFF	TGTGCCAGCATCCGCTCCAGGTCCTTCACCGGGGAGCTGTTTTTT
-	TRBV12-3/TRBV12-4	-	TRBJ1-1	CASSLEPNTEAFF	TGTGCCAGCAGTTTAGAACCGAACACTGAAGCTTTCTTT
-	TRBV2	-	TRBJ1-1	CASSERVLGNTEAFF	TGTGCCAGCAGTGAAAGGGTTTTAGGGAACACTGAAGCTTTCTTT
-	TRBV5-8	TRBD2	TRBJ2-1	CASSFGLWTSSYNEQFF	TGTGCCAGCAGCTTCGGGCTTTGGACTAGCTCCTACAATGAGCAGTTCTTC
-	TRBV28	-	TRBJ2-2	CASIGGVDTGELFF	TGTGCCAGCATCGGAGGGGTCGACACCGGGGAGCTGTTTTTT
-	TRBV18	-	TRBJ2-7	CASSPQRGQTSLRDEQYF	TGTGCCAGCTCACCACAGCGGGGACAAACTTCTCTTCGCGACGAGCAGTACTTC
-	TRBV7-3	-	TRBJ1-1	CASRKVGNTEAFF	TGTGCCAGCAGGAAGGTTGGGAACACTGAAGCTTTCTTT
many	TRBV18	TRBD1	TRBJ2-5	CASSRRGQGAGETQYF	TGTGCCAGCTCACGAAGGGGACAGGGGGCTGGCGAGACCCAGTACTTC
-	TRBV7-9	-	TRBJ2-3	CASRIRVTDTQYF	TGTGCCAGCAGAATCAGGGTCACAGATACGCAGTATTTT
few	TRBV7-9	-	TRBJ1-4	CASSFGRNEKLFF	TGTGCCAGCAGCTTCGGGCGTAATGAAAAACTGTTTTTT
once	TRBV7-2	-	TRBJ2-3	CASSLSSGVDTQYF	TGTGCCAGCAGCCTAAGTTCCGGGGTAGATACGCAGTATTTT
-	TRBV11-2	TRBD1	TRBJ1-6	CASRRPGGNSPLHF	TGTGCCAGCAGACGACCAGGGGGGAATTCACCCCTCCACTTT
many	TRBV27	-	TRBJ1-5	CASSLISGNSNQPQHF	TGTGCCAGCAGTTTAATATCGGGGAATAGCAATCAGCCCCAGCATTTT
-	TRBV5-1	-	TRBJ2-5	CASSRLAEKETQYF	TGCGCCAGCAGCCGACTGGCGGAAAAAGAGACCCAGTACTTC
few	TRBV7-3	TRBD2	TRBJ2-1	CASSPEETSIGNEQFF	TGTGCCAGCAGCCCCGAGGAGACTAGCATAGGTAATGAGCAGTTCTTC
few	TRBV12-3/TRBV12-4	-	TRBJ2-2	CASSGERVDTGELFF	TGTGCCAGCAGTGGGGAACGGGTAGACACCGGGGAGCTGTTTTTT
-	TRBV7-2	-	TRBJ1-2	CASSFRGFSYGYTF	TGTGCCAGCAGCTTTCGGGGGTTCAGCTATGGCTACACCTTC
-	TRBV3-1	-	TRBJ2-3	CASSQDSSPDTQYF	TGTGCCAGCAGCCAAGATAGTAGTCCAGATACGCAGTATTTT
-	TRBV5-1	-	TRBJ2-3	CASSLDQGVDTQYF	TGCGCCAGCAGCTTGGATCAGGGAGTAGATACGCAGTATTTT
-	TRBV4-1	TRBD2	TRBJ2-2	CASSQEGGGLACSGELFF	TGCGCCAGCAGCCAAGAAGGTGGGGGACTAGCATGTTCCGGGGAGCTGTTTTTT
-	TRBV5-6	-	TRBJ1-2	CASSLGRQEFGYTF	TGTGCCAGCAGCTTGGGTCGACAGGAATTTGGCTACACCTTC
many	TRBV18	-	TRBJ2-5	CASSEQGGETQYF	TGTGCCAGCTCCGAACAGGGAGGAGAGACCCAGTACTTC
few	TRBV12-3/TRBV12-4	-	TRBJ2-2	CASRPVGEDTGELFF	TGTGCCAGCAGGCCCGTAGGGGAAGACACCGGGGAGCTGTTTTTT
few	TRBV12-3/TRBV12-4	-	TRBJ2-2	CASSSLLGAGENTGELFF	TGTGCCAGCAGTTCCCTCCTCGGGGCAGGGGAGAACACCGGGGAGCTGTTTTTT
many	TRBV20-1	TRBD2	TRBJ2-1	CSAAVSGRYNEQFF	TGCAGTGCTGCCGTAAGCGGGAGGTACAATGAGCAGTTCTTC
-	TRBV7-2	-	TRBJ2-1	CASSRLVDEQFF	TGTGCCAGCAGCCGCCTTGTTGATGAGCAGTTCTTC
-	TRBV2	-	TRBJ2-7	CASTSGTDSYEQYF	TGTGCCAGCACCAGCGGGACAGACTCCTACGAGCAGTACTTC
-	TRBV7-9	TRBD1	TRBJ1-5	CASSTGTGGGNQPQHF	TGTGCCAGCAGCACAGGAACAGGGGGTGGCAATCAGCCCCAGCATTTT
few	TRBV25-1	TRBD1	TRBJ2-1	CASRGDTGGQNEQFF	TGTGCCAGCAGGGGGGATACAGGGGGCCAAAATGAGCAGTTCTTC
many	TRBV20-1	-	TRBJ2-7	CSARVYGRHHEQYF	TGCAGTGCTAGAGTATATGGCCGACATCACGAGCAGTACTTC
-	TRBV9	TRBD2	TRBJ2-3	CASSVEVAGNTQYF	TGTGCCAGCAGCGTAGAAGTAGCGGGGAATACGCAGTATTTT
many	TRBV5-1	-	TRBJ2-3	CASSLTSSTDTQYF	TGTGCCAGCAGCTTGACTAGTAGCACAGATACGCAGTATTTT
-	TRBV12-3/TRBV12-4	TRBD1	TRBJ2-3	CASGRQGLGDTQYF	TGTGCCAGCGGGCGACAGGGCCTCGGGGATACGCAGTATTTT
-	TRBV10-3	-	TRBJ1-2	CAMRQATHPRYTF	TGTGCCATGAGACAGGCCACCCATCCCCGCTACACCTTC